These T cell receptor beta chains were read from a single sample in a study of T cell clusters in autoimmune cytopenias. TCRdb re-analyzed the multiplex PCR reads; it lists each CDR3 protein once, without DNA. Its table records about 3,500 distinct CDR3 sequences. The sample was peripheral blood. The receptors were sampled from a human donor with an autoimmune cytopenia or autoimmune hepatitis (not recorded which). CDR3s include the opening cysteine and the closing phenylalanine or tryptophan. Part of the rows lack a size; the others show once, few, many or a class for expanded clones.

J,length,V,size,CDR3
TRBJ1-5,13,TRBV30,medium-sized,CAWSEYRDQPQHF
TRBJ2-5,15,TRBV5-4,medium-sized,CASRAGTSGTETQYF
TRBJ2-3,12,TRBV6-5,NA,CASRNSGGTQYF
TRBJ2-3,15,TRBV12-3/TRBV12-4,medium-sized,CASSSQGAHADTQYF
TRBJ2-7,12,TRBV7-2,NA,CASSLARYEQYF
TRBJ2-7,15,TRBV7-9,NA,CASSLGLQKGYEQYF
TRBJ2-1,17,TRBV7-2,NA,CASSFMPRGWGYNEQFF
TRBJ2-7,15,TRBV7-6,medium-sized,CASSTGTGNAYEQYF
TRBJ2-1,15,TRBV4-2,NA,CASSQEGSSGGGQFF
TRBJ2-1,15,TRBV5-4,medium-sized,CASSSLANTYNEQFF
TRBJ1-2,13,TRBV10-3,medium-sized,CAISESEGRTYTF
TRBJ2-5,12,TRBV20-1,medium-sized,CSATRGGRTQYF
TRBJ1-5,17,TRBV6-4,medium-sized,CASPKTRRDSCNQPQHF
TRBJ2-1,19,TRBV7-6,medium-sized,CASSLAQRGSFSSYNEQFF
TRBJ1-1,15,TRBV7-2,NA,CASSSRDRGSLEAFF
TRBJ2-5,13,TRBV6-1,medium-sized,CASSQDYQETQYF
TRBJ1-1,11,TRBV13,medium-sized,CASSLAAEAFF
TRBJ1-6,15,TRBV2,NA,CASSDGTRWGSPLHF
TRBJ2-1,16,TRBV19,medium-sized,CASSTGTGPSYNEQFF
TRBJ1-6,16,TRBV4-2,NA,CASSQDVDRAGSPLHF
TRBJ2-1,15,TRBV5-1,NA,CASSLGDGTYNEQFF
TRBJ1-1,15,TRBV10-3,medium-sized,CAIREGGPMNTEAFF
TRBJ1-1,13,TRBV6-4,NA,CASSFRVGTEAFF
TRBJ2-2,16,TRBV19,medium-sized,CASSTSGQRNTGELFF
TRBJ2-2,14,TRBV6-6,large,CASSLSGEAGELFF
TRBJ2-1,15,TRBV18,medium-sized,CASSRGSDAYNEQFF
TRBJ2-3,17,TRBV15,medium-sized,CATSGQGLVSSTDTQYF
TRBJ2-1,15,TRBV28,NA,CASSPSGRSHNEQFF
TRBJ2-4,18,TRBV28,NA,CASSPLAGEDLAKNIQYF
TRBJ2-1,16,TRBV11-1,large,CASSNRQGRPANEQFF
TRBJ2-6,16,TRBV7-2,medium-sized,CASSTQVRSGANVLTF
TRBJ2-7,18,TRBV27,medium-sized,CASSPFGRGFTSPYEQYF
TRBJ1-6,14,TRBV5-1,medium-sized,CASSLGRDNSPLHF
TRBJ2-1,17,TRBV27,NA,CASSLSTSGGGSNEQFF
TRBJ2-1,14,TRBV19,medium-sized,CASTGTGGWNEQFF
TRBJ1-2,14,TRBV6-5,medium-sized,CASRRQGYDYGYTF
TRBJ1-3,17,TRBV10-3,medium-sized,CAISDPGRGASGNTIYF
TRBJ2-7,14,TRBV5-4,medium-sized,CASSSGLGSYEQYF
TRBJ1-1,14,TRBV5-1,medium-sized,CASRIWGPNTEAFF